The 28 T cell receptor beta chains in this list originate from one sample, sequenced in a study of shared clonotypes between healthy human individuals. Sequenced by immunoSEQ multiplex PCR; TCRdb stores in-frame clones only, minus some. The sample has over 2 million clones, roughly 94% seen once; the top ten hold 0.1% to 0.15%. Specimen: naive CD4+ T cells sorted from blood. The subset is: CD45RA+ positively selected. The receptors come from a young man in good health.

Only one count was recorded for this clone. V usage is TRBV6-6 and J usage is TRBJ1-6; 7 bases match TRBD1. Germline lookup yields CDR1 MNHNY and CDR2 SVGAGI (reference sequence). The CDR3 consists of 15 residues. The V segment lost 4 bases and the J segment 11 bases; nucleotides outside the gene matches: 11. CDR3 loop: CASSFVRDSYAPLHF. The CDR3 nucleotides read TGTGCCAGCAGTTTCGTCCGGGACAGCTATGCACCCCTCCACTTT.

Ten or more counts support this clone. Other nucleotide sequences from this sample produce the same CDR3. This chain links TRBV28 with TRBJ1-5; TRBD1 matches 7 bases. The V gene end was trimmed by 6 bases and the J gene end by 3 bases; junction bases not matched to a gene: 8. Per the germline V gene, CDR1 is MDHEN and CDR2 is SYDVKM. The CDR3 has 15 residues. CDR3: CASRETGKHNQPQHF. CDR3 nucleotides: TGTGCCAGCAGAGAGACAGGGAAACACAATCAGCCCCAGCATTTT.

The chain recombines TRBV13 with TRBJ2-3, with 9 bases that match TRBD2. This CDR3 spans 16 amino acids. The V and J ends lost 2 bases and 0 bases, in that order; junction bases with no gene match: 3. The germline V gene encodes CDR1 PRHDT and CDR2 FYEKMQ (reference sequence). CDR3 residues: CASSLRLAGSTDTQYF. In DNA form, the CDR3 reads TGTGCCAGCAGCTTAAGGCTAGCGGGAAGCACAGATACGCAGTATTTT.

On this clone itself: The same CDR3 also results from other DNA sequences found in this sample. This chain connects TRBV5-6 to TRBJ1-5, with D perhaps matching TRBD1 (5 bases). V lost 4 bases to trimming and J lost 0 bases, with 11 bases between them. Germline V gene lookup returns CDR1 SGHDT and CDR2 YYEEEE. This CDR3 has 15 residues. CDR3 residues: CASSSGGGSNQPQHF. The CDR3 nucleotides read TGTGCCAGCAGCAGCGGTGGGGGTAGCAATCAGCCCCAGCATTTT.

This chain joins TRBV7-6 and TRBJ2-1; 13 bases are a match to TRBD2. The germline gives CDR1 SGHVS, CDR2 FNYEAQ. After removal of 2 bases from V and 6 bases from J, the junction contained 1 base not matched to a gene. The CDR3 has 15 amino acids. CDR3 protein: CASSLRTSGSNEQFF. The CDR3 bases are TGTGCCAGCAGCTTAAGGACTAGCGGGAGCAATGAGCAGTTCTTC.

The J gene is TRBJ1-6, the V gene TRBV6-1; D call uncertain. CDR3 length: 18 amino acids. Looked up from germline, CDR1 is MNHNS and CDR2 is SASEGT. The V gene lost 2 bases and the J gene lost 0 bases, with 14 bases spanning the gap. The CDR3 sequence is CASSESVGLLSYNSPLHF. For the CDR3, the DNA is TGTGCCAGCAGTGAAAGTGTGGGTTTACTCTCCTATAATTCACCCCTCCACTTT.

The chain has TRBV7-8 and TRBJ1-5, with no clear D. Trimming pared 2 bases from V and 2 bases from J, leaving 7 bases between. Germline lookup yields CDR1 SGHVS and CDR2 FQNEAQ. This CDR3 has 14 residues. CDR3 region: CASSLHSGNQPQHF. The CDR3 coding sequence is TGTGCCAGCAGCTTACACAGTGGCAATCAGCCCCAGCATTTT.

CDR3 DNA: TGTGCCAGCAGCCGGACGAGCGGGGGGCTATTGAGCACAGATACGCAGTATTTT. Translated: CASSRTSGGLLSTDTQYF. V usage is TRBV7-3 and J usage is TRBJ2-3; 9 nucleotides align to TRBD2. In germline, CDR1 is SGHTA, CDR2 FQGTGA. The V gene end was trimmed by 5 bases and the J gene end by 0 bases; junction bases not matched to a gene: 12. The CDR3 totals 18 residues.

The rearrangement joins TRBV10-3 to TRBJ1-1; 7 bases agree with TRBD1. The CDR3 loop spans 13 amino acids. Germline CDR1 and CDR2: ENHRY and SYGVKD. V lost 6 bases and J lost 5; bases outside the gene matches: 6. The DNA for the CDR3 is TGTGCCATCAGGGAGGGGGCGGAAACTGAAGCTTTCTTT. Translated: CAIREGAETEAFF.

J is TRBJ1-4 and V is TRBV2; D remains ambiguous. Germline CDR1 SNHLY, CDR2 FYNNEI. The length of the CDR3 is 14 residues. The V end lost 6 bases, the J end lost 4 bases, and 12 bases lay between the germline ends. DNA for the CDR3: TGTGCCAGCAGCCCCGCGGTCGTTAATGAAAAACTGTTTTTT. This sequence encodes CASSPAVVNEKLFF. The variable domain in full, completed from reference TRBV2 and TRBJ1-4, reads EPEVTQTPSHQVTQMGQEVILRCVPISNHLYFYWYRQILGQKVEFLVSFYNNEISEKSEIFDDQFSVERPDGSNFTLKIRSTKLEDSAMYFCASSPAVVNEKLFFGSGTQLSVL.

The chain has TRBV10-3 and TRBJ2-7; 13 bases match TRBD2. Germline-derived CDR1 and CDR2 are ENHRY and SYGVKD. This CDR3 spans 14 amino acids. Trimming removed 11 bases from V and 4 bases from J; junction bases left unmatched: 8. The CDR3 region has the DNA TGTGCCTCAAAATCGGGACTAGCGGGGTACGAGCAGTACTTC. It specifies CASKSGLAGYEQYF.

A word on this clone: A read error may produce the germline difference seen at one junction end. In DNA, the CDR3 is TGTGCCAGCAGCATAGCGACACACCCAAACACTGAAGCTTTCTTT. Its protein is CASSIATHPNTEAFF. The rearrangement links TRBV7-2 to TRBJ1-1; D gene uncertain. CDR1 and CDR2 from the germline V gene are SGHTA and FQGNSA. This CDR3 has 15 amino acids. Variable domain in full (rest from reference TRBV7-2 and TRBJ1-1): GAGVSQSPSNKVTEKGKDVELRCDPISGHTALYWYRQSLGQGLEFLIYFQGNSAPDKSGLPSDRFSAERTGGSVSTLTIQRTQQEDSAVYLCASSIATHPNTEAFFGQGTRLTVV.

The V and J genes are TRBV28 and TRBJ1-2; TRBD1 matches 7 bases. CDR3 length: 15 amino acids. Germline V gene sequence: CDR1 MDHEN, CDR2 SYDVKM. V trimming: 4 bases; J trimming: 4 bases; junction bases outside the gene matches: 9. CDR3 coding DNA: TGTGCCAGCAGTTCGACAGGGTTGGGCATCTATGGCTACACCTTC. It translates to CASSSTGLGIYGYTF.

Only one count was recorded for this clone. The chain has TRBV6-1 and TRBJ2-4, with 7 nucleotides matching TRBD1. This CDR3 has 17 residues. CDR1 is MNHNS and CDR2 is SASEGT in the germline V gene. The V gene end was trimmed by 4 bases and the J gene end by 0 bases; junction bases not matched to a gene: 9. The chain's CDR3 is CASSVGDRLLAKNIQYF. In nucleotides, the CDR3 is TGTGCCAGCAGTGTGGGGGACAGACTTTTAGCCAAAAACATTCAGTACTTC.

This clone was observed a single time. This chain joins TRBV16 and TRBJ1-1; perhaps TRBD1 as D (6 bases). The V end lost 4 bases, the J end lost 2 bases, and 14 bases lay between the germline ends. From germline, CDR1 is KGHSY and CDR2 FQNENV. This CDR3 has 15 amino acids. The CDR3 DNA reads as TGTGCCAGCAGCCGTGGAGGGGGTCATAACACTGAAGCTTTCTTT. Translated, it gives CASSRGGGHNTEAFF.

The rearrangement joins TRBV7-2 to TRBJ1-1, with no clear D. Germline lookup yields CDR1 SGHTA and CDR2 FQGNSA. V lost 6 bases and J 3 bases, leaving 11 bases between the germline ends. The CDR3 runs to 13 residues. Here the CDR3 DNA reads TGTGCCAGCAGTCTCCGAATTGACACTGAAGCTTTCTTT. As protein: CASSLRIDTEAFF.

The rearrangement uses TRBV30 and TRBJ1-3; no firm D call. Per germline, CDR1 GTSNPN and CDR2 SVGIG (reference sequence). V lost 4 bases and J lost 2, with 9 bases in between. This CDR3 is 13 amino acids long. The CDR3: CAWTRGAGNTIYF. The CDR3 coding sequence is TGTGCCTGGACACGGGGTGCTGGAAACACCATATATTTT.

On this clone: Within the sample, other DNA sequences also encode this same CDR3. The chain uses TRBV6-1 and TRBJ1-2; TRBD1 matches 10 bases. J gave up 3 bases and V 3 bases, and 1 base lay outside the gene matches. The CDR3 is 14 amino acids. CDR1 is MNHNS, CDR2 SASEGT, per germline. The CDR3 region is CASSEGQGYYGYTF. For the CDR3, the DNA is TGTGCCAGCAGTGAGGGACAGGGGTACTATGGCTACACCTTC.

The rearrangement uses TRBV27 and TRBJ2-7; possibly TRBD1 for D (6 bases). The CDR3 loop spans 17 amino acids. V was clipped by 5 bases and J by 0 bases, with 20 bases between them. CDR1 is MNHEY and CDR2 is SMNVEV in the germline V gene (reference sequence). CDR3 sequence reads: CASSAKGVEYGSYEQYF. As DNA, the CDR3 is TGTGCCAGCAGTGCTAAGGGGGTTGAGTATGGCTCCTACGAGCAGTACTTC.

This clone was seen only once. This chain links TRBV30 with TRBJ1-2; D ambiguous. The CDR3 is made up of 14 amino acids. Trimming stripped 0 bases from V and 3 bases from J, with 11 bases between. Germline V gene sequence: CDR1 GTSNPN, CDR2 SVGIG (reference sequence). CDR3 in amino acids: CAWSVPLHHYGYTF. In DNA, the CDR3 is TGTGCCTGGAGTGTACCCCTCCATCACTATGGCTACACCTTC. Based on the CDR3 plus reference TRBV30 and TRBJ1-2, the full variable domain is SQTIHQWPATLVQPVGSPLSLECTVEGTSNPNLYWYRQAAGRGLQLLFYSVGIGQISSEVPQNLSASRPQDRQFILSSKKLLLSDSGFYLCAWSVPLHHYGYTFGSGTRLTVV.

The chain joins TRBV7-8 to TRBJ1-4, with TRBD1 identical over 7 bases. V trimming: 5 bases; J trimming: 7 bases; junction bases outside the gene matches: 7. This CDR3 contains 14 residues. Per germline, CDR1 SGHVS and CDR2 FQNEAQ. The CDR3 here is CASSQTGLGEKLFF. The CDR3 nucleotides are TGTGCCAGCAGCCAGACAGGGTTGGGTGAAAAACTGTTTTTT.

This clone appeared a single time. V is TRBV12-5 and J is TRBJ2-2, with TRBD2 matching 11 bases. V lost 6 bases, J lost 5 bases, and 8 bases stayed unmatched. Per germline, CDR1 LGHNT and CDR2 FRNRAP. The CDR3 length is 16 residues. The CDR3 DNA reads TGTGCTAGTGGCCACCGACTAGCGGGAAATACCGGGGAGCTGTTTTTT. Residues: CASGHRLAGNTGELFF. Complete variable domain (other parts from reference TRBV12-5 and TRBJ2-2): DARVTQTPRHKVTEMGQEVTMRCQPILGHNTVFWYRQTMMQGLELLAYFRNRAPLDDSGMPKDRFSAEMPDATLATLKIQPSEPRDSAVYFCASGHRLAGNTGELFFGEGSRLTVL.

This clone was seen a single time. This chain links TRBV7-6 with TRBJ2-7; TRBD1 might be the D (5 bases). CDR1 is SGHVS and CDR2 is FNYEAQ in the germline V gene. V was clipped by 1 base and J by 3 bases, with 13 bases between them. The CDR3 spans 15 residues. CDR3 in amino acids: CASSLGRQLNYEQYF. The CDR3 bases are TGTGCCAGCAGCTTAGGGAGACAGCTGAACTACGAGCAGTACTTC.

This sequence joins TRBV25-1 and TRBJ2-7; D remains unclear. Trimming cost V 3 bases and J 6 bases, with 12 bases left between them. CDR3 size: 13 residues. Germline lookup yields CDR1 MGHDK and CDR2 SYGVNS. In DNA form, the CDR3 reads TGTGCCAGCAGTGATTTACTCCGAAGCGAGCAGTACTTC. This gives the protein CASSDLLRSEQYF.

The V call is TRBV30, the J call TRBJ2-5; maybe TRBD1 (5 bases). The CDR3 extends over 15 amino acids. Germline assignment: CDR1 GTSNPN and CDR2 SVGIG (reference sequence). Between the trimmed V and J ends, which lost 4 bases and 2 bases, there was a span of 17 bases. CDR3 residues: CAWTGSAVRQETQYF. As DNA, the CDR3 is TGTGCCTGGACAGGGTCGGCAGTTCGTCAAGAGACCCAGTACTTC.

The J gene is TRBJ2-2, the V gene TRBV6-5, with TRBD1 as a possible D gene (6 bases). Trimming removed 6 bases at V and 0 bases at J, with 11 bases between. CDR1 MNHEY and CDR2 SVGAGI come from the germline V gene. The CDR3 loop spans 15 amino acids. The CDR3 sequence: CASRSTGANTGELFF. The CDR3 DNA reads as TGTGCCAGCAGATCGACAGGAGCGAACACCGGGGAGCTGTTTTTT.

This clone is a singleton in its sample. At the DNA level, this CDR3 is encoded by other sequences in the same sample as well. V and J are TRBV7-2 and TRBJ2-1; D ambiguous. The germline V and J ends were trimmed by 3 bases and 8 bases, with 5 bases remaining between them. The CDR3 has 11 residues. Per the germline V gene, CDR1 is SGHTA and CDR2 is FQGNSA. The CDR3: CASSLVYEQFF. In DNA form, the CDR3 reads TGTGCCAGCAGCTTGGTATATGAGCAGTTCTTC.

V gene TRBV6-1 combines with J gene TRBJ2-1, with 9 bases that match TRBD2. The junction had 4 bases not matched to a gene; V was cut back by 2 bases and J by 5 bases. The CDR3 covers 15 residues. Germline lookup yields CDR1 MNHNS and CDR2 SASEGT. For the CDR3, the DNA is TGTGCCAGCAGTGAAAGCGGGGGGCAAAACAATGAGCAGTTCTTC. It specifies CASSESGGQNNEQFF.